One sample yielded the 18 T cell receptor beta chains listed below, sequenced in a study of T cell responses to AZD1222 COVID-19 vaccine. TCRdb's copy holds only in-frame clones and misses some; the assay was immunoSEQ multiplex PCR. The sample holds about 140,000 clones, about nine tenths seen once. The starting material was peripheral blood, obtained on day 0 of AZD1222 vaccination. These receptors were collected from an adult in good health.

The chain employs TRBV2 and TRBJ1-3; D call uncertain. Germline V CDR1 and CDR2: SNHLY, FYNNEI. V was trimmed by 3 bases and J by 4 bases, leaving 4 bases between them. CDR3 length: 12 amino acids. This chain's CDR3 is CASSDGGNTIYF. In DNA form, the CDR3 reads TGTGCCAGCAGTGATGGGGGAAACACCATATATTTT.

CDR3 loop: CASSLWSNTQYF. For the CDR3, the DNA is TGTGCCAGCAGTTTATGGTCCAATACGCAGTATTTT. The V gene is TRBV28, the J gene TRBJ2-3; D is ambiguous. The V and J ends lost 0 bases and 7 bases respectively, with 5 bases between them. CDR1 and CDR2 from the germline V gene are MDHEN and SYDVKM. The length of the CDR3 is 12 residues.

The chain employs TRBV3-1 (or the pseudogene TRBV3-2) and TRBJ1-1; no clear D. V lost 3 bases and J lost 1, with 6 bases in between. The CDR3 length is 13 residues. In germline, CDR1 is LGHDT, CDR2 YNNKEL (reference sequence). In DNA form, the CDR3 reads TGTGCCAGCAGCCACCACCGGAACACTGAAGCTTTCTTT. Its translation is CASSHHRNTEAFF.

The chain uses TRBV5-1 and TRBJ2-7; tentatively, D is TRBD2 (6 bases). The germline V gene encodes CDR1 SGHRS and CDR2 YFSETQ. The V end lost 1 base, the J end lost 2 bases, and 19 bases lay between the germline ends. The CDR3 spans 17 residues. CDR3 in amino acids: CASSLNGGTIQAYEQYF. Here the CDR3 DNA reads TGCGCCAGCAGCTTGAATGGAGGGACGATTCAGGCCTACGAGCAGTACTTC. Looking up the rest from reference TRBV5-1 and TRBJ2-7 gives the full variable domain: KAGVTQTPRYLIKTRGQQVTLSCSPISGHRSVSWYQQTPGQGLQFLFEYFSETQRNKGNFPGRFSGRQFSNSRSEMNVSTLELGDSALYLCASSLNGGTIQAYEQYFGPGTRLTVT.

V usage is TRBV3-1 (or the pseudogene TRBV3-2) and J usage is TRBJ2-1, with 10 bases fitting TRBD2. The CDR3 is 16 residues long. Trimming cost V 0 bases and J 8 bases; bases outside gene matches: 7. CDR1 and CDR2 (germline): LGHDT, YNNKEL (reference sequence). CDR3 amino acids: CASSQDLASGSDEQFF. CDR3 bases: TGTGCCAGCAGCCAAGATTTGGCTAGCGGGAGCGATGAGCAGTTCTTC.

V is TRBV10-3 and J is TRBJ1-1; possible D gene TRBD1, 5 bases. This CDR3 has 15 residues. V was clipped by 6 bases and J by 0 bases, with 14 bases between them. CDR1 is ENHRY and CDR2 is SYGVKD in the germline V gene. The CDR3 loop is CAISNQGPMNTEAFF. In DNA, the CDR3 is TGTGCCATCAGCAACCAGGGCCCAATGAACACTGAAGCTTTCTTT.

The chain carries TRBV19 and TRBJ1-6; the match to TRBD1 covers 7 bases. Germline-derived CDR1 and CDR2 are LNHDA and SQIVND (reference sequence). With V trimmed by 6 bases and J by 7 bases, 9 bases remained unmatched. The CDR3 contains 15 residues. The CDR3 here is CASSRFTGENSPLHF. The CDR3 region has the DNA TGTGCCAGTAGCAGGTTTACAGGGGAGAATTCACCCCTCCACTTT.

The chain couples TRBV11-3 to TRBJ2-2; perhaps TRBD1 as D (6 bases). The CDR3 extends over 16 amino acids. The germline V gene encodes CDR1 SGHNT and CDR2 YENEEA. V lost 4 bases and J lost 6, with 18 bases in between. The CDR3 bases are TGTGCCAGCAGCTCCCTTTACAGGGTTAACGCCGGGGAGCTGTTTTTT. As protein: CASSSLYRVNAGELFF.

The chain couples TRBV4-1 to TRBJ1-2; no firm D call. With 4 bases removed from V and 5 bases from J, the gap between germline ends came to 20 bases. CDR1 is MGHRA, CDR2 YSYEKL, per germline. This CDR3 contains 16 residues. The CDR3 here is CASSPYAGPSPYGYTF. As DNA, the CDR3 is TGCGCCAGCAGCCCGTATGCAGGTCCTTCCCCTTATGGCTACACCTTC.

The CDR3, as DNA: TGCAGCGTTGAACGGGGGCGGGAGGGCCGTGAGCAGTTCTTC. It codes for CSVERGREGREQFF. The chain has TRBV29-1 and TRBJ2-1; 9 positions agree with TRBD2. Losses at the gene ends were 2 bases for V and 9 bases for J; bases not matched to a gene: 8. This CDR3 is built from 14 residues. Germline values: CDR1 SQVTM, CDR2 ANQGSEA.

The rearrangement uses TRBV7-2 and TRBJ2-3; 14 nucleotides match TRBD2. Germline assignment: CDR1 SGHTA and CDR2 FQGNSA. This CDR3 contains 14 residues. The V segment lost 3 bases and the J segment 11 bases; nucleotides outside the gene matches: 4. The CDR3 sequence: CASSLGLAGVLQYF. The CDR3, as DNA: TGTGCCAGCAGCTTGGGACTAGCGGGAGTACTGCAGTATTTT.

On this clone itself: Other DNA sequences in the same sample also yield this CDR3. The rearrangement uses TRBV6-2 or TRBV6-3 and TRBJ1-1, with D tentatively TRBD1 (6 bases). CDR3 length: 14 residues. The ends were cut back, 0 bases at V and 1 base at J, with 6 bases in the middle. The germline V gene encodes CDR1 MNHEY and CDR2 SVGEGT. In DNA form, the CDR3 reads TGTGCCAGCAGTTACTCAGGGGGGAACACTGAAGCTTTCTTT. It is translated as CASSYSGGNTEAFF.

The chain couples TRBV27 to TRBJ1-1, with D possibly being TRBD1 (5 bases). Per germline, CDR1 MNHEY and CDR2 SMNVEV (reference sequence). This CDR3 comprises 14 residues. The V and J ends lost 5 bases and 5 bases respectively, with 15 bases between them. CDR3 bases: TGTGCCAGCAGTGGGCCGAAAAGGGGAACTGAAGCTTTCTTT. Amino acids: CASSGPKRGTEAFF.

The chain uses TRBV6-6 and TRBJ2-1; the D call may be TRBD1 or TRBD2 (5 bases each). The germline gives CDR1 MNHNY, CDR2 SVGAGI (reference sequence). V was pared by 0 bases and J by 5 bases, with 14 bases between. The length of the CDR3 is 16 residues. CDR3 residues: CASSYSNMGTDNEQFF. DNA of the CDR3: TGTGCCAGCAGTTACTCGAATATGGGGACGGACAATGAGCAGTTCTTC.

The chain joins TRBV27 to TRBJ1-5; D might be TRBD1 (5 bases). CDR3 length equals 15 residues. Germline CDR1 and CDR2: MNHEY and SMNVEV (reference sequence). Trimming took 5 bases from V and 4 from J, leaving 15 bases between them. This chain's CDR3 is CASSPLDTPNQPQHF. CDR3 DNA: TGTGCCAGCAGTCCCCTGGACACGCCGAATCAGCCCCAGCATTTT.

Here the CDR3 reads CSASAGLAGEIMADTQYF. The CDR3 nucleotides read TGCAGTGCTAGTGCGGGACTAGCGGGAGAAATCATGGCAGATACGCAGTATTTT. The chain recombines TRBV20-1 with TRBJ2-3; 14 nucleotides line up with TRBD2. J gave up 4 bases and V 3 bases, and 12 bases lay outside the gene matches. The CDR3 covers 18 residues. The germline V gene encodes CDR1 DFQATT and CDR2 SNEGSKA (reference sequence).

This clone appeared a few times. The rearrangement links TRBV7-8 to TRBJ1-2; TRBD1 might be the D (5 bases). With 1 base removed from V and 2 bases from J, the gap between germline ends came to 11 bases. Per germline, CDR1 SGHVS and CDR2 FQNEAQ. The CDR3 is 15 residues long. CDR3 sequence: CASSLVPGANYGYTF. CDR3 nucleotide sequence: TGTGCCAGCAGCTTAGTGCCCGGGGCAAACTATGGCTACACCTTC. Variable domain in full (rest from reference TRBV7-8 and TRBJ1-2): GAGVSQSPRYKVAKRGQDVALRCDPISGHVSLFWYQQALGQGPEFLTYFQNEAQLDKSGLPSDRFFAERPEGSVSTLKIQRTQQEDSAVYLCASSLVPGANYGYTFGSGTRLTVV.

J is TRBJ2-3 and V is TRBV5-4; D remains unclear. The germline V gene has CDR1 SGHNT and CDR2 YYREEE (reference sequence). This CDR3 is 19 amino acids long. V gave up 1 base and J gave up 4 bases, with 25 bases separating them. DNA of the CDR3: TGTGCCAGCAGCTTGAATTTCCGTACGTCGATTCCGACTTCAGATACGCAGTATTTT. Translating it yields CASSLNFRTSIPTSDTQYF.